Listed here are 30 T cell receptor beta chains from one sample, sequenced in a study of post-analysis software for immune sequencing data. Included in the TCR beta cDNA libraries were unique molecular identifiers. TCRdb re-called the PCR reads through MiXCR, storing one row per CDR3 protein. The sample records about 430,000 distinct CDR3 sequences, approximately 37% being singletons. Antigen specificity for these receptors is unknown. General study results and limits: Patients used four to six TRBV segments, including TRBV5-6, TRBV5-1 and TRBV20-1, more often than controls.

The sample consisted of blood. The receptor source for this set is a girl aged 2-10 years with multiple sclerosis.

V and J are TRBV29-1 and TRBJ1-2; TRBD1 matches 8 bases. Germline V gene sequence: CDR1 SQVTM, CDR2 ANQGSEA. Trimming took 5 bases from V and 7 from J; bases not matched to a gene: 6. This CDR3 spans 12 amino acids. The CDR3 nucleotides read TGCAGCGTTCCGCTGGACAGGGCTGGCTACACCTTC. As protein: CSVPLDRAGYTF.

This clonotype was seen once. The chain uses TRBV28 and TRBJ2-1, with D possibly TRBD1 on 5 matching bases. This CDR3 has 14 residues. Germline CDR1 is MDHEN and CDR2 is SYDVKM. V was shortened by 6 bases and J by 10 bases, with 19 bases between the two germline ends. CDR3 loop: CASSFLQGRVEQFF. The CDR3 DNA is TGTGCCAGCAGCTTTCTCCAGGGTCGGGTCGAGCAGTTCTTC.

The chain has TRBV6-5 and TRBJ1-1, with a possible D match to TRBD1 (6 bases). V was cut by 0 bases and J by 2 bases, with 13 bases left in between. This CDR3 has 16 amino acids. The germline CDR1 and CDR2 sequences are MNHEY and SVGAGI. CDR3 sequence: CASSYSTGAVNTEAFF. The DNA for the CDR3 is TGTGCCAGCAGTTACTCGACAGGCGCCGTCAACACTGAAGCTTTCTTT.

About this clonotype: Sequence at one end of the junction differs from germline and may be a read error. The chain recombines TRBV6-6 with TRBJ2-1; 11 nucleotides align to TRBD2. Germline lookup yields CDR1 MNHNY and CDR2 SVGAGI (reference sequence). This CDR3 has 16 residues. The CDR3 loop is CASSYSLAGGHNEQFF. CDR3 in DNA: TGTGCTAGCAGTTACTCCCTAGCGGGGGGCCACAATGAGCAGTTCTTC.

This clonotype occurred a few times. The chain employs TRBV4-1 and TRBJ2-3, with 11 bases that match TRBD2. The CDR3 spans 16 residues. The V gene's germline CDR1 is MGHRA and CDR2 YSYEKL. Trimming cost V 5 bases and J 1 base; bases outside gene matches: 5. CDR3 nucleotide sequence: TGCGCCAGCAGCGTCGGACTAGCGGGCCGCACAGATACGCAGTATTTT. As protein: CASSVGLAGRTDTQYF.

This clonotype was picked up a small number of times. The chain carries TRBV2 and TRBJ2-5; 11 bases are shared with TRBD2. The CDR3 length is 10 residues. J gave up 12 bases and V 6 bases, and 0 bases lay outside the gene matches. Germline loops: CDR1 SNHLY, CDR2 FYNNEI. The CDR3 DNA is TGTGCCAGCAGGGGACTAGCGGAGTACTTC. The encoded protein is CASRGLAEYF. The full variable domain, its missing parts supplied by reference TRBV2 and TRBJ2-5, is EPEVTQTPSHQVTQMGQEVILRCVPISNHLYFYWYRQILGQKVEFLVSFYNNEISEKSEIFDDQFSVERPDGSNFTLKIRSTKLEDSAMYFCASRGLAEYFGPGTRLLVL.

This clonotype was recorded at least ten times. The CDR3 sequence: CASSPRGLAGRETQYF. The CDR3 DNA reads as TGTGCCAGCAGTCCCCGGGGACTAGCGGGACGAGAGACCCAGTACTTC. The chain carries TRBV12-3 or TRBV12-4 and TRBJ2-5; TRBD2 aligns across 13 bases. This CDR3 is built from 16 residues. Trimming cost V 5 bases and J 4 bases; bases outside gene matches: 7.

This clonotype was detected only a few times. J is TRBJ1-2 and V is TRBV20-1; D gene unclear. The CDR3 length is 12 residues. The ends were cut back, 5 bases at V and 8 bases at J, with 15 bases in the middle. Germline CDR1 and CDR2: DFQATT and SNEGSKA (reference sequence). CDR3: CSARRAGSGYTF. The CDR3 region has the DNA TGCAGTGCTCGGCGCGCGGGGTCGGGCTACACCTTC.

This clonotype was observed a handful of times. The CDR3 loop reads CASSYRGTGKALSYEQYF. CDR3 bases: TGCGCCAGCTCCTACCGAGGGACAGGGAAGGCCCTCTCCTACGAGCAGTACTTC. The chain links TRBV4-1 to TRBJ2-7; TRBD1 matches at 9 bases. V dropped 8 bases and J dropped 0; count of bases not matched to a gene: 17. In germline, CDR1 is MGHRA, CDR2 YSYEKL. The CDR3 runs 18 residues.

This clonotype is a singleton in its sample. The rearrangement joins TRBV28 to TRBJ2-5, with no clear D. From germline, CDR1 is MDHEN and CDR2 SYDVKM. V lost 6 bases and J 5 bases, leaving 25 bases between the germline ends. The CDR3 is made up of 17 amino acids. The CDR3 nucleotides read TGTGCCAGCAGCCTTCCCTTGCGGCTGTCACGTATGGAGACCCAGTACTTC. It translates to CASSLPLRLSRMETQYF.

The chain joins TRBV5-1 to TRBJ2-1, with 9 bases lining up with TRBD2. From germline, CDR1 is SGHRS and CDR2 YFSETQ. The CDR3 extends over 19 amino acids. V was pared by 3 bases and J by 0 bases, with 13 bases of the junction left unmatched. The CDR3 nucleotides read TGCGCCAGCAGCTCTGTCTTTCTTCGTAGCGGGAGCTCCTACAATGAGCAGTTCTTC. Protein sequence: CASSSVFLRSGSSYNEQFF.

The rearrangement uses TRBV20-1 and TRBJ1-2; tentatively, D is TRBD1 (5 bases). Germline loops: CDR1 DFQATT, CDR2 SNEGSKA (reference sequence). CDR3 size: 16 residues. Trimming stripped 1 base from V and 3 bases from J, with 18 bases between. CDR3 in DNA: TGCAGTGCTAGAGGGAGGACACGCGGGGGGTACTATGGCTACACCTTC. This encodes CSARGRTRGGYYGYTF.

This clonotype was counted between two and nine times. The chain is built from TRBV9 and TRBJ1-1, with 7 bases matching TRBD1. The V gene's germline CDR1 is SGDLS and CDR2 YYNGEE. The CDR3 is made up of 14 amino acids. The V and J ends lost 4 bases and 2 bases, in that order; junction bases with no gene match: 5. The DNA of the CDR3 is TGTGCCAGCAGCTTTCAGGGGGTAAACACTGAAGCTTTCTTT. Its protein product is CASSFQGVNTEAFF.

The chain is built from TRBV6-6 and TRBJ1-1; possible D gene TRBD1, 5 bases. The V gene lost 6 bases and the J gene lost 1 base, with 21 bases spanning the gap. CDR3 length: 17 amino acids. The germline V gene has CDR1 MNHNY and CDR2 SVGAGI (reference sequence). This chain's CDR3 is CASSPLGSKGTNTEAFF. DNA of the CDR3: TGTGCCAGCAGCCCACTCGGGAGCAAAGGGACGAACACTGAAGCTTTCTTT.

This clonotype turned up a few times. The V and J genes are TRBV5-4 and TRBJ2-1; 10 positions match TRBD2. Germline V gene data show CDR1 as SGHNT and CDR2 as YYREEE (reference sequence). Unmatched junction bases numbered 5, after V lost 0 bases and J lost 5 bases. The CDR3 is 16 amino acids. The CDR3 sequence: CASSLDLAGVHNEQFF. In DNA form, the CDR3 reads TGTGCCAGCAGCTTGGACCTAGCGGGGGTTCACAATGAGCAGTTCTTC.

The V gene is TRBV29-1, the J gene TRBJ2-3, with D possibly being TRBD2 (5 bases). The CDR3 has 16 amino acids. Trimming took off 4 bases at V and 0 bases at J, with 17 bases between the two ends. From germline, CDR1 is SQVTM and CDR2 ANQGSEA. The CDR3 bases are TGCAGCGTTGGGTGGGAGAAACAAGAAAGCACAGATACGCAGTATTTT. This codes for CSVGWEKQESTDTQYF.

This clonotype was detected only a few times. The V and J genes are TRBV7-2 and TRBJ2-3, with 13 bases lining up with TRBD2. Germline V gives CDR1 SGHTA, CDR2 FQGNSA. V lost 5 bases to trimming and J lost 5 bases; unmatched junction nucleotides: 7. CDR3 length: 16 residues. The CDR3 loop is CASSLLAGGLRDTQYF. The CDR3 coding sequence is TGTGCCAGCAGCCTACTAGCGGGGGGGCTGAGAGATACGCAGTATTTT.

As concerns this clonotype: The conserved closing phenylalanine or tryptophan is absent in this CDR3, likely reflecting a read error. The limits of the CDR3 on the DNA are not certain, so only TCRdb's listed CDR3 is given. The CDR3 sequence is CASSLTATTGIKYS. This chain links TRBV7-3 with TRBJ2-3. The CDR3 is 14 residues long, ends included. CDR1 and CDR2 from the germline V gene are SGHTA and FQGTGA.

The chain employs TRBV5-1 and TRBJ1-1; no reliable D call. CDR3 size: 13 residues. V lost 4 bases and J lost 6, with 13 bases in between. CDR1 is SGHRS, CDR2 YFSETQ, per germline. The CDR3 loop reads CASSRMVGPEAFF. The DNA of the CDR3 is TGCGCCAGCAGCAGAATGGTTGGCCCTGAAGCTTTCTTT.

The table lists this clonotype with a few counts. This chain joins TRBV6-1 and TRBJ1-5, with a tentative D call TRBD1 (6 bases). Trimming left V 5 bases short and J 5 bases short, with 22 bases between. The CDR3 consists of 17 residues. Germline assignment: CDR1 MNHNS and CDR2 SASEGT. The DNA of the CDR3 is TGTGCCAGCAGTCCCGGCCGGCGCAGGGGAATCTATCAGCCCCAGCATTTT. Its protein product is CASSPGRRRGIYQPQHF.

This clonotype appeared a few times. The gene calls are TRBV27 and TRBJ2-5; D gene uncertain. Germline lookup yields CDR1 MNHEY and CDR2 SMNVEV (reference sequence). This CDR3 has 15 residues. V was shortened by 1 base and J by 1 base, with 10 bases between the two germline ends. CDR3 amino acids: CASSLWMHCQETQYF. CDR3 nucleotides: TGTGCCAGCAGTTTATGGATGCACTGCCAAGAGACCCAGTACTTC.

This chain uses TRBV29-1 with TRBJ1-2; D remains unclear. V lost 7 bases and J lost 5, with 20 bases in between. The CDR3 covers 14 residues. Germline V CDR1 and CDR2: SQVTM, ANQGSEA. The CDR3 protein is CSGGSTLGIYGYTF. CDR3 nucleotides: TGCAGCGGGGGATCGACCCTCGGCATTTATGGCTACACCTTC.

The V and J genes are TRBV20-1 and TRBJ2-1, with 8 bases fitting TRBD2. CDR3 length: 14 amino acids. The V and J ends lost 3 bases and 2 bases, in that order; junction bases with no gene match: 3. Germline CDR1 and CDR2: DFQATT and SNEGSKA (reference sequence). In nucleotides, the CDR3 is TGCAGTGCTAGCCAGCGGGAGCCCTACAATGAGCAGTTCTTC. It encodes CSASQREPYNEQFF.

The chain combines TRBV6-1 with TRBJ2-1; 9 bases are a match to TRBD2. CDR3 size: 13 residues. After removal of 6 bases from V and 6 bases from J, the junction contained 3 bases not matched to a gene. The germline gives CDR1 MNHNS, CDR2 SASEGT. The CDR3 loop is CASRRGLANEQFF. The CDR3 DNA follows: TGTGCCAGCAGGAGGGGACTAGCCAATGAGCAGTTCTTC.

This clonotype turned up a few times. The chain is built from TRBV2 and TRBJ2-7, with D uncertain. Germline CDR1 SNHLY, CDR2 FYNNEI. CDR3 length: 14 residues. Trimming took 4 bases from V and 6 from J, leaving 16 bases between them. CDR3 sequence: CASSVGLHPAEQYF. CDR3 sequence (DNA): TGTGCCAGCAGTGTCGGGCTACACCCAGCCGAGCAGTACTTC.

V and J are TRBV23-1 and TRBJ2-5, with D perhaps matching TRBD1 (5 bases). TRBV23-1 is labeled an ORF, and its function is uncertain. The CDR3 sequence is 11 residues long. The CDR3 protein is CFIDRQETQYF. CDR3 bases: TGCTTCATCGACAGACAAGAGACCCAGTACTTC.

V usage is TRBV20-1 and J usage is TRBJ2-1; 9 bases are a match to TRBD1. With 5 bases clipped from V and 8 bases from J, the junction kept 7 bases outside the gene matches. Germline V gene lookup returns CDR1 DFQATT and CDR2 SNEGSKA (reference sequence). The CDR3 has 13 amino acids. The CDR3 nucleotides are TGCAGTGCTTGGACAGGGGTCAGGGATGAGCAGTTCTTC. This codes for CSAWTGVRDEQFF.

The chain joins TRBV10-2 to TRBJ1-5; D is unresolved. Germline V gene data show CDR1 as WSHSY and CDR2 as SAAADI. Trimming took 6 bases from V and 0 from J, leaving 9 bases between them. The CDR3 length is 14 residues. CDR3 sequence (DNA): TGCGCCAGCAGCGCGGTTTCTAGCAATCAGCCCCAGCATTTT. Protein sequence: CASSAVSSNQPQHF.

The rearrangement joins TRBV12-3 or TRBV12-4 to TRBJ2-1; D remains unclear. Trimming stripped 4 bases from V and 9 bases from J, with 13 bases between. The CDR3 is 13 amino acids. This chain's CDR3 is CASSSVSLGEQFF. CDR3 sequence (DNA): TGTGCCAGCAGTTCGGTATCGTTGGGTGAGCAGTTCTTC.

This chain connects TRBV29-1 to TRBJ2-7; D is unresolved. The germline V gene has CDR1 SQVTM and CDR2 ANQGSEA. The CDR3 sequence is 12 residues long. V lost 4 bases and J 5 bases, leaving 12 bases between the germline ends. CDR3 DNA sequence: TGCAGCGTTGGGGGTAGTACCCACGAGCAGTACTTC. This gives the protein CSVGGSTHEQYF.